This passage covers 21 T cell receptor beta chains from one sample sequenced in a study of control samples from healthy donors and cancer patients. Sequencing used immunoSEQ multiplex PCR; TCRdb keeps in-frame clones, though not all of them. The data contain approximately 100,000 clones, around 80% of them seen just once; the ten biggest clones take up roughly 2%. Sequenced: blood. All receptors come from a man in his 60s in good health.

The CDR3 nucleotides read TGTGCCAGTAGCCTTAACTGGCCGAAGAATGAGCAGTTCTTC. It translates to CASSLNWPKNEQFF. This chain connects TRBV6-6 to TRBJ2-1; D is uncertain. The V gene's germline CDR1 is MNHNY and CDR2 SVGAGI (reference sequence). The V gene lost 9 bases and the J gene lost 7 bases, with 19 bases spanning the gap. The CDR3 sequence is 14 residues long.

The CDR3 bases are TGTGCCAGCAGTGAGGGCAGGGTGGTCGTGGATGAGCAGTTCTTC. Protein sequence: CASSEGRVVVDEQFF. This chain connects TRBV6-1 to TRBJ2-1; TRBD1 is a possible D gene (5 bases). This CDR3 is 15 amino acids long. Trimming cost V 3 bases and J 8 bases, with 17 bases left between them. Germline lookup yields CDR1 MNHNS and CDR2 SASEGT.

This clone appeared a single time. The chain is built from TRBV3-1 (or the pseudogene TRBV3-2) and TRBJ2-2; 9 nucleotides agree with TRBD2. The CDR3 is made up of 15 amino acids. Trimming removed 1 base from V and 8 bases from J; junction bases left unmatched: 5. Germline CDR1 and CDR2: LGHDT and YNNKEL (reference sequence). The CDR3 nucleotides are TGTGCCAGCAGCCAAGTACTAGCGGGTGTTGGGGAGCTGTTTTTT. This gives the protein CASSQVLAGVGELFF.

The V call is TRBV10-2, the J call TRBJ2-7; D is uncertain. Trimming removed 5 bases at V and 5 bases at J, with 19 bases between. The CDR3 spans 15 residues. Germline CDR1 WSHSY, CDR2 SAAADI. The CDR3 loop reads CASSSNFPRLDEQYF. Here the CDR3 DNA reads TGCGCCAGCAGTTCTAATTTTCCGAGGCTCGACGAGCAGTACTTC.

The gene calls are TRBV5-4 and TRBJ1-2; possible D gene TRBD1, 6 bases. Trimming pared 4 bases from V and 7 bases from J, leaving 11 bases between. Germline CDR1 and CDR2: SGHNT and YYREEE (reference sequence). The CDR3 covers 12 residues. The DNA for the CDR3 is TGTGCCAGCAGCGCCGGGGACATTGGCTACACCTTC. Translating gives CASSAGDIGYTF.

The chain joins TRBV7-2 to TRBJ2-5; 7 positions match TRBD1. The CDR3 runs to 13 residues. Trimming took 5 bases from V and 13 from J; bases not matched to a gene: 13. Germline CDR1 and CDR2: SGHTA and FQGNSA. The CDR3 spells CASSGTPGGSPYF. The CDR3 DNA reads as TGTGCCAGCAGCGGCACGCCAGGGGGAAGCCCGTACTTC.

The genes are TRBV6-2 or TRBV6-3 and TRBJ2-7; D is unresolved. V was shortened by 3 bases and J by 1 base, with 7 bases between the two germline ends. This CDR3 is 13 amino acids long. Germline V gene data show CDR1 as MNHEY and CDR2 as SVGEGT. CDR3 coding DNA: TGTGCCAGCAGTTATCTCCATTCCTACGAGCAGTACTTC. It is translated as CASSYLHSYEQYF.

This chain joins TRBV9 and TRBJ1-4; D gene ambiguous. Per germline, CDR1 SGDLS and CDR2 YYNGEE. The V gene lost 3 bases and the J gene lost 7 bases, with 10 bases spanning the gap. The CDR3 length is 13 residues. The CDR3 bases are TGTGCCAGCAGCGCCACAGCAGGTGAAAAACTGTTTTTT. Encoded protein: CASSATAGEKLFF.

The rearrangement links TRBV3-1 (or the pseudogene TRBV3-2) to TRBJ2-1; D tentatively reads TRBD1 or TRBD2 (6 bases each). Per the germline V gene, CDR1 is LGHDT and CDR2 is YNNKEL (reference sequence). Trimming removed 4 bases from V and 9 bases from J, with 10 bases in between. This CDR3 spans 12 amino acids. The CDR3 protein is CASSRRGREQFF. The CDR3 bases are TGTGCCAGCAGCCGCCGGGGGCGTGAGCAGTTCTTC.

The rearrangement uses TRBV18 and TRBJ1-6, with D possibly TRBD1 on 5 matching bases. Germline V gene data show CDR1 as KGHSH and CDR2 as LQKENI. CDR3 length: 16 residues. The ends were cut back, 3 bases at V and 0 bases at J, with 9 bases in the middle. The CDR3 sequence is CASSPTRGSYNSPLHF. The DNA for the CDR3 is TGTGCCAGCTCACCGACAAGGGGCTCCTATAATTCACCCCTCCACTTT.

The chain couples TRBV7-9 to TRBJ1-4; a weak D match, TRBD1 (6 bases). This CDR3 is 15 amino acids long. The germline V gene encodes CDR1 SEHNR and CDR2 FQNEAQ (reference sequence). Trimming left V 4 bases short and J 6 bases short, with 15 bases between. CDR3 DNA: TGTGCCAGCAGCTCCCCGGGGGGGGCCGATGAAAAACTGTTTTTT. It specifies CASSSPGGADEKLFF.

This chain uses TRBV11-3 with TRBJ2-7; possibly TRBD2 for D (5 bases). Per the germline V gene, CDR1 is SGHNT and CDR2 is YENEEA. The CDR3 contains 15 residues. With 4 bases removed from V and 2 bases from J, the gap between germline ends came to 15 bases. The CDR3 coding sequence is TGTGCCAGCAGCTCCGGAGGCGCGCCGACCTACGAGCAGTACTTC. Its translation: CASSSGGAPTYEQYF.

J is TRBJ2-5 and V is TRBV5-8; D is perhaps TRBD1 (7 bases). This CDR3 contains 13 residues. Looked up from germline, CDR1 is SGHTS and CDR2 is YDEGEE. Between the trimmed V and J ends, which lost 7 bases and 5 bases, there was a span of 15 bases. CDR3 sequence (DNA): TGTGCCAGCCGGAGGGGGCCTTGGGAGACCCAGTACTTC. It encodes CASRRGPWETQYF.

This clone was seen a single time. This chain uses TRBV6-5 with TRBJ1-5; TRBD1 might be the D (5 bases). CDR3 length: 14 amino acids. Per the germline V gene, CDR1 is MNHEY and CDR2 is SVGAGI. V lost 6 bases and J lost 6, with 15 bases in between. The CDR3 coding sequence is TGTGCCAGCAGGGGGTCAGGGCTAGTTCAGCCCCAGCATTTT. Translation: CASRGSGLVQPQHF.

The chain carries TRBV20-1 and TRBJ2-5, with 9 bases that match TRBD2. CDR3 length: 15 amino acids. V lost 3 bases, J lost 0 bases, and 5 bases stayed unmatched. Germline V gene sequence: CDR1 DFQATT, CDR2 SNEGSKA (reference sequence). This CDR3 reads CSASSAGGYQETQYF. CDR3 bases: TGCAGTGCTAGTTCCGCGGGGGGGTACCAAGAGACCCAGTACTTC.

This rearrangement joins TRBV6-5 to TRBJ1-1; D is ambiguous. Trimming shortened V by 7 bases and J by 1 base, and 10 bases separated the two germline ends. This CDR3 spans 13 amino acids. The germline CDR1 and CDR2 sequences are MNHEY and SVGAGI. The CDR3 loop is CASKIGPNTEAFF. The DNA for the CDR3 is TGTGCCAGCAAAATAGGCCCGAACACTGAAGCTTTCTTT.

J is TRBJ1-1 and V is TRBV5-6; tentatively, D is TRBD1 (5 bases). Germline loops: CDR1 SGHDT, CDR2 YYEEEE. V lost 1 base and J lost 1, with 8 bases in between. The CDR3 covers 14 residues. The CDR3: CASSLPGSNTEAFF. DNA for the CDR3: TGTGCCAGCAGCTTGCCAGGGTCGAACACTGAAGCTTTCTTT.

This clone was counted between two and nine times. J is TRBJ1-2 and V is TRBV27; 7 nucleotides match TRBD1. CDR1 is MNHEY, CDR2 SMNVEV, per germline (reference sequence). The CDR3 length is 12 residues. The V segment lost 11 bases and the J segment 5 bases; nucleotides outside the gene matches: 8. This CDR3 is CASKGARYGYTF. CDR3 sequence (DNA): TGTGCCTCGAAGGGGGCAAGGTATGGCTACACCTTC.

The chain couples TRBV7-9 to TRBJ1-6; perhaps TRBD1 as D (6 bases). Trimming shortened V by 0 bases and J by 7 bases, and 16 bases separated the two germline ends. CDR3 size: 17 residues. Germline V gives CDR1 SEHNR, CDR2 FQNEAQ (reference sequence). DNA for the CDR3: TGTGCCAGCAGCTTAGCGTTGCGGCAGGGGATGAATTCACCCCTCCACTTT. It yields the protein CASSLALRQGMNSPLHF.

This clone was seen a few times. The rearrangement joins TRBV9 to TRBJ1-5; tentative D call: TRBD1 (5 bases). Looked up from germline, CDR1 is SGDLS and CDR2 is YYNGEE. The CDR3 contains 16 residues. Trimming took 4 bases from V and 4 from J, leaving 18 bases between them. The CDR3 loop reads CASSTRGGETNQPQHF. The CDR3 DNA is TGTGCCAGCAGCACAAGGGGCGGGGAGACTAATCAGCCCCAGCATTTT.

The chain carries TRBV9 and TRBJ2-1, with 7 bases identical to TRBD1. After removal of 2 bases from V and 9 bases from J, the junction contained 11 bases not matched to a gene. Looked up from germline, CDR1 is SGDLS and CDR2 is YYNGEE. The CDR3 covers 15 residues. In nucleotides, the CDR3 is TGTGCCAGCAGCGTGGGACAGCAGCCTCTCGGTGAGCAGTTCTTC. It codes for CASSVGQQPLGEQFF.